This TCR beta chain was profiled in a study of radiotherapy plus CTLA-4 blockade in lung cancer. Across the whole study: There were objective responses in approximately 20% of patients, and 31% had disease control.

About this clone itself: Antigen specificity is unknown.

Points from the study as a whole: Blood-borne expansion of tumor-derived TCR clones followed radiotherapy plus ipilimumab.

The CDR3 totals 17 residues. Germline V gene lookup returns CDR1 MNHNS and CDR2 SASEGT. V dropped 2 bases and J dropped 4; count of bases not matched to a gene: 11. Focal radiation with ipilimumab CTLA-4 blockade was given to patients with chemo-refractory metastatic non-small-cell lung cancer. Profiling relied on immunoSEQ multiplex PCR, and the TCRdb table lists in-frame clones only, not all of them. The sample lists 90,000 to 100,000 clones; around 88% were seen once. The V call is TRBV6-1, the J call TRBJ1-2; 9 nucleotides align to TRBD1. Source: peripheral blood, taken from a patient treated with radiotherapy plus ipilimumab. The clonotype was recovered from a human donor with non-small cell lung cancer that progressed on radiotherapy plus ipilimumab. CDR3 sequence reads: CASSESPRTGETYGYTF. The CDR3 bases are TGTGCCAGCAGTGAAAGTCCACGGACAGGGGAAACCTATGGCTACACCTTC.